This T cell receptor beta chain was documented in a study of neoadjuvant anti-PD-1 for oral cavity cancer. Germline loops: CDR1 LNHNV, CDR2 YYDKDF (reference sequence). The CDR3 contains 15 residues. V shed 1 base, J shed 5 bases, and the junction held 6 bases outside the gene matches. The patients had HPV-negative, locally advanced oral cavity squamous cell carcinoma. The method was immunoSEQ multiplex PCR; TCRdb's version includes in-frame clones alone and lacks a portion of them. The repertoire holds 60,000 to 75,000 clones, with around 82% as singletons. The TCR sequence derives from a person aged 35-79 years with oral cavity squamous cell carcinoma. This material consisted of PBMCs, taken before nivolumab (anti-PD-1) treatment. This sequence joins TRBV15 and TRBJ2-7, with 9 nucleotides matching TRBD2. CDR3 in DNA: TGTGCCACCAGCAGAGTGGCGGGAGGGGGGAACGAGCAGTACTTC. It is translated as CATSRVAGGGNEQYF.